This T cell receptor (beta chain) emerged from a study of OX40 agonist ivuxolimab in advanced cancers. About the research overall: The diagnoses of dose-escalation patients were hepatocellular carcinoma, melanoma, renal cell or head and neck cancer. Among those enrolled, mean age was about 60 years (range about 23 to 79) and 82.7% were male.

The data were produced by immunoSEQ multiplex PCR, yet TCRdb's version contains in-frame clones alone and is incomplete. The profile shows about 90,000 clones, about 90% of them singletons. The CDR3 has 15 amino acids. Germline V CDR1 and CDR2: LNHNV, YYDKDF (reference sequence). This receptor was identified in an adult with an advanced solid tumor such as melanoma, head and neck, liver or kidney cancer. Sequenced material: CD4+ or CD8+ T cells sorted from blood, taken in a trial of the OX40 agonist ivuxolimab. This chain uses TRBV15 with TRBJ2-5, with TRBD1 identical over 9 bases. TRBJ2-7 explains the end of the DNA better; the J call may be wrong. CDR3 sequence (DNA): TGTGCCACCAGCAGAGTCGGGACAGGGTCCTACGAGCAGTACTTC. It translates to CATSRVGTGSYEQYF.